The rows below give T cell receptor beta chains drawn from one sample of a study of early T cells in non-severe SARS-CoV-2 infection. In TCRdb, the 5' RACE reads were re-called with MiXCR into one record per CDR3 protein. The sample yields around 30,000 distinct CDR3 sequences, 5.6% seen once. The sample taken for sequencing was whole blood. These receptors came from an adult who was a healthcare worker with PCR-confirmed SARS-CoV-2 infection or an uninfected control (not recorded which). Both conserved end residues are part of each CDR3. The D gene is left open where the match is weak. The listing skips clone size in some rows; elsewhere it reads once, few, many or a size class.

J	length	V	D	size	CDR3	DNA
TRBJ2-3	13	TRBV7-9	-	many	CASSLLETDTQYF	TGTGCCAGCAGCCTTCTAGAGACAGATACGCAGTATTTT
TRBJ2-1	10	TRBV20-1	-	many	CSAVGNEQFF	TGCAGTGCGGTCGGCAATGAGCAGTTCTTC
TRBJ1-6	14	TRBV7-8	-	few	CASSAAVTNSPLHF	TGTGCCAGCAGCGCCGCGGTCACAAATTCACCCCTCCACTTT
TRBJ2-7	12	TRBV19	-	many	CASSIGGYEQYF	TGTGCCAGTAGTATCGGGGGCTACGAGCAGTACTTC
TRBJ2-3	17	TRBV15	TRBD1	-	CATSSSRQGMRTDTQYF	TGTGCCACCAGCAGCTCGCGACAGGGGATGAGGACAGATACGCAGTATTTT
TRBJ2-3	14	TRBV12-3/TRBV12-4	TRBD2	few	CASTPGLAGRTQYF	TGTGCCAGCACCCCTGGCCTAGCGGGACGGACGCAGTATTTT
TRBJ2-3	15	TRBV28	TRBD2	many	CASSSPGTRTDTQYF	TGTGCCAGCAGTTCCCCCGGGACTAGGACAGATACGCAGTATTTT
TRBJ2-7	15	TRBV28	TRBD1	many	CASSPPGQGRYEQYF	TGTGCCAGCAGTCCGCCGGGACAGGGCAGGTACGAGCAGTACTTC
TRBJ2-5	9	TRBV12-3/TRBV12-4	-	many	CATRETQYF	TGTGCCACTCGCGAGACCCAGTACTTC
TRBJ2-7	14	TRBV7-2	-	many	CASSLVAAGKEQYF	TGTGCCAGCAGCTTAGTGGCCGCGGGGAAGGAGCAGTACTTC
TRBJ2-1	15	TRBV10-3	TRBD1	many	CAINTPGQRGNEQFF	TGTGCCATCAATACACCGGGACAGAGGGGCAATGAGCAGTTCTTC
TRBJ2-1	12	TRBV20-1	-	many	CSAPRGWDEQFF	TGCAGTGCACCACGAGGTTGGGATGAGCAGTTCTTC
TRBJ2-3	15	TRBV9	TRBD1	many	CASSATGEGTDTQYF	TGTGCCAGCAGCGCTACAGGGGAAGGCACAGATACGCAGTATTTT
TRBJ2-1	17	TRBV24-1	TRBD2	many	CATSDSGLAASYNEQFF	TGTGCCACCAGTGATTCGGGACTAGCTGCCTCCTACAATGAGCAGTTCTTC